This T cell receptor (beta chain) emerged from a study of cytomegalovirus exposure and HLA in healthy donors. General study points: The authors excluded some V segments, including TRBV6-2 and TRBV6-3, as indistinguishable. Productive rates of about 90% or about 30% were seen for most TCR beta V segments in an earlier analysis. There were some public TCRs occurring in many donors, but most TCR sequences were rare.

The J segment lost 5 bases and the V segment lost 6 bases, leaving 12 bases of the junction unmatched. This CDR3 is 17 amino acids long. CDR1 and CDR2 from the germline V gene are SNHLY and FYNNEI. As for this clone: The antigen remains undetermined.

Vbeta (60) and Jbeta (13) primers were used in the PCR. Profiling relied on immunoSEQ multiplex PCR, and the TCRdb table lists in-frame clones only, not all of them. The sample yields approximately 97,000 clones, around 80% seen once. The specimen was PBMCs. The rearrangement joins TRBV2 to TRBJ2-3, with 12 bases lining up with TRBD2. The source is a male donor in good health and CMV-seropositive. The CDR3 bases are TGTGCCAGCAGAAGTAGAGGGGCTAGCGGGGGGGTAGATACGCAGTATTTT. It specifies CASRSRGASGGVDTQYF.